Each of the 3 T cell receptor beta chains below was sequenced from the same sample in a study of blood T cell repertoires in COVID-19. Sequenced by immunoSEQ multiplex PCR; TCRdb stores in-frame clones only, minus some. The sample lists around 230,000 clones, around 88% occurring once. The sequencing input was PBMCs or T cells enriched from blood (not recorded which). Receptors were obtained from a woman between 35 and 50 years old with acute COVID-19.

V is TRBV9 and J is TRBJ2-4, with D possibly being TRBD1 (6 bases). CDR1 is SGDLS and CDR2 is YYNGEE in the germline V gene. V was clipped by 3 bases and J by 6 bases, with 13 bases between them. The CDR3 runs 14 residues. CDR3 residues: CASSANPQGNIQYF. The DNA for the CDR3 is TGTGCCAGCAGCGCCAACCCACAGGGAAACATTCAGTACTTC. Drawing the rest from reference TRBV9 and TRBJ2-4, the complete variable domain is DSGVTQTPKHLITATGQRVTLRCSPRSGDLSVYWYQQSLDQGLQFLIQYYNGEERAKGNILERFSAQQFPDLHSELNLSSLELGDSALYFCASSANPQGNIQYFGAGTRLSVL.

The table lists this clone with a count of one. The chain joins TRBV3-1 (or the pseudogene TRBV3-2) to TRBJ2-1; TRBD2 matches 8 bases. Per the germline V gene, CDR1 is LGHDT and CDR2 is YNNKEL (reference sequence). The CDR3 totals 16 residues. V was pared by 0 bases and J by 7 bases, with 8 bases of the junction left unmatched. CDR3 in DNA: TGTGCCAGCAGCCAAGATCCCAGCGGGAGTTGGAATGAGCAGTTCTTC. Translated, it gives CASSQDPSGSWNEQFF.

This clone was counted a single time. The rearrangement uses TRBV10-3 and TRBJ2-5; perhaps TRBD2 as D (7 bases). Germline assignment: CDR1 ENHRY and CDR2 SYGVKD. Trimming pared 0 bases from V and 9 bases from J, leaving 20 bases between. CDR3 length: 16 amino acids. CDR3 protein: CAISESSAGALGAQYF. The CDR3 DNA follows: TGTGCCATCAGTGAGTCGTCGGCGGGGGCCCTGGGGGCCCAGTACTTC.